This TCR beta chain was identified in a study of T cell responses to AZD1222 COVID-19 vaccine. Findings and limits, study-wide: The repertoires were collected only after the peak T cell response.

Germline assignment: CDR1 SGHRS and CDR2 YFSETQ. CDR3 size: 15 residues. Deletions cut 1 base from V and 8 bases from J, with 13 bases between. Turning to this clone: The antigen is not known.

The protocol was immunoSEQ multiplex PCR, while the TCRdb copy is restricted to in-frame clones and leaves out a portion. The sample lists about 120,000 clones; 75% to 95% were seen once. The receptor's source is an adult who received the MenACWY meningococcal vaccine as a control. The rearrangement uses TRBV5-1 and TRBJ1-6; D is perhaps TRBD1 (5 bases). Sequenced material: peripheral blood, taken 28 days after the second dose of the MenACWY control vaccine. The CDR3 bases are TGCGCCAGCAGCTTGTCGCACAGGACTGATTCACCCCTCCACTTT. Its translation is CASSLSHRTDSPLHF.